One and the same sample provided the 18 T cell receptor beta chains below, sequenced in a study of T cell changes during pregnancy in multiple sclerosis. The repertoire was sequenced with immunoSEQ multiplex PCR; TCRdb's copy has only in-frame clones and lacks some. The sample includes roughly 25,000 clones, approximately 86% seen only once; the top ten take about 13%. The sequencing used CD8+ T cells from peripheral blood mononuclear cells, collected in the first trimester of pregnancy. The source of these receptors is a female donor in good health, enrolled as a control in a pregnancy study.

This chain joins TRBV27 and TRBJ2-5; TRBD2 aligns across 8 bases. J was trimmed by 3 bases and V by 5 bases; bases with no gene match: 8. Germline V CDR1 and CDR2: MNHEY, SMNVEV (reference sequence). This CDR3 is 15 amino acids long. The CDR3 spells CASSPLPLAEETQYF. The DNA of the CDR3 is TGTGCCAGCAGTCCTCTCCCACTAGCGGAAGAGACCCAGTACTTC.

The chain couples TRBV7-9 to TRBJ2-2; 12 nucleotides match TRBD1. With V trimmed by 2 bases and J by 8 bases, 6 bases remained unmatched. This CDR3 region has 16 residues. Germline V lookup: CDR1 SEHNR, CDR2 FQNEAQ (reference sequence). CDR3 in amino acids: CASSLPGTGGKGELFF. The DNA for the CDR3 is TGTGCCAGCAGCTTACCCGGGACAGGGGGCAAAGGGGAGCTGTTTTTT.

The chain couples TRBV6-7 to TRBJ2-2; 8 bases map to TRBD2. TRBV6-7 is recorded as an ORF, its role being uncertain. V lost 6 bases, J lost 0 bases, and 12 bases stayed unmatched. This CDR3 has 18 residues. As DNA, the CDR3 is TGTGCCAGCAGCCCCGGAGTTAGCGGGATTCCGAACACCGGGGAGCTGTTTTTT. Translating it yields CASSPGVSGIPNTGELFF.

This clone has only one observation. V is TRBV27 and J is TRBJ2-3; D gene uncertain. The CDR3 consists of 14 residues. Per germline, CDR1 MNHEY and CDR2 SMNVEV (reference sequence). V was cut by 6 bases and J by 2 bases, with 12 bases left in between. The CDR3: CASSRLQPTDTQYF. The CDR3 DNA sequence: TGTGCCAGCAGCCGACTCCAACCCACAGATACGCAGTATTTT.

The V and J genes are TRBV4-1 and TRBJ2-3; 7 nucleotides match TRBD1. CDR1 is MGHRA, CDR2 YSYEKL, per germline. The CDR3 is 16 residues long. With V trimmed by 2 bases and J by 2 bases, 7 bases remained unmatched. In DNA form, the CDR3 reads TGCGCCAGCAGCCAACAGACAGGGCGATACACAGATACGCAGTATTTT. Its translation: CASSQQTGRYTDTQYF.

The gene calls are TRBV30 and TRBJ1-4; D might be TRBD1 (5 bases). V was cut by 0 bases and J by 6 bases, with 11 bases left in between. This CDR3 comprises 14 residues. Per germline, CDR1 GTSNPN and CDR2 SVGIG (reference sequence). CDR3 DNA sequence: TGTGCCTGGAGTGTACCCGGGGGGTATGAAAAACTGTTTTTT. This sequence encodes CAWSVPGGYEKLFF.

The CDR3 region is CASSGIAGYNEQFF. The CDR3 DNA sequence: TGTGCCAGTAGTGGGATAGCGGGGTACAATGAGCAGTTCTTC. V is TRBV19 and J is TRBJ2-1, with 8 nucleotides matching TRBD2. Germline CDR1 is LNHDA and CDR2 is SQIVND (reference sequence). CDR3 length equals 14 residues. V lost 5 bases, J lost 4 bases, and 4 bases stayed unmatched.

The chain carries TRBV7-9 and TRBJ2-5; perhaps TRBD1 as D (5 bases). The better agreement between TRBJ2-7 and the DNA end casts doubt on the J call. The CDR3 totals 13 residues. CDR1 and CDR2 from the germline V gene are SEHNR and FQNEAQ (reference sequence). The CDR3 DNA reads as TGTGCCAGCAGCCTGGACATCTCCTACGAGCAGTACTTC. Protein product: CASSLDISYEQYF.

This sequence joins TRBV7-9 and TRBJ2-7, with TRBD2 matching 8 bases. The CDR3 runs to 14 residues. V lost 5 bases to trimming and J lost 2 bases; unmatched junction nucleotides: 5. Germline V gene sequence: CDR1 SEHNR, CDR2 FQNEAQ (reference sequence). CDR3: CASSPGRGPYEQYF. The CDR3 DNA follows: TGTGCCAGCAGCCCCGGGAGGGGACCCTACGAGCAGTACTTC.

The CDR3 sequence is CASSLGTEINYGYTF. In nucleotides, the CDR3 is TGTGCCAGCAGCTTAGGGACAGAGATTAACTATGGCTACACCTTC. The rearrangement links TRBV7-9 to TRBJ1-2; D might be TRBD1 (6 bases). This CDR3 spans 15 amino acids. In germline, CDR1 is SEHNR, CDR2 FQNEAQ (reference sequence). The V end was cut by 1 base, the J end by 1 base, with 10 bases between.

The genes are TRBV7-6 and TRBJ2-3; 11 nucleotides match TRBD2. Unmatched junction bases numbered 8, after V lost 5 bases and J lost 4 bases. The length of the CDR3 is 16 residues. The V gene's germline CDR1 is SGHVS and CDR2 FNYEAQ. Written as DNA, the CDR3 is TGTGCCAGCAGCGAAACTAGCGGGAGTAGTTCAGATACGCAGTATTTT. Its protein is CASSETSGSSSDTQYF.

V gene TRBV4-1 combines with J gene TRBJ2-3, with TRBD2 as a possible D gene (6 bases). This CDR3 contains 18 residues. Between the trimmed V and J ends, which lost 1 base and 1 base, there was a span of 18 bases. In germline, CDR1 is MGHRA, CDR2 YSYEKL. The CDR3 spells CASSQVRDWPPGTDTQYF. DNA of the CDR3: TGCGCCAGCAGCCAAGTTAGGGACTGGCCCCCGGGCACAGATACGCAGTATTTT.

The chain recombines TRBV28 with TRBJ2-2, with 10 bases matching TRBD2. The CDR3 is made up of 17 amino acids. V lost 6 bases to trimming and J lost 3 bases; unmatched junction nucleotides: 10. Germline loops: CDR1 MDHEN, CDR2 SYDVKM. The CDR3: CASRSESGGAHTGELFF. DNA for the CDR3: TGTGCCAGCAGGTCGGAAAGCGGGGGGGCTCACACCGGGGAGCTGTTTTTT.

The CDR3, as DNA: TGTGCCAGCAGCCTGGGGAACAGGGGGGGTGTTGAGGCCAACGTCCTGACTTTC. Its translation is CASSLGNRGGVEANVLTF. V usage is TRBV14 and J usage is TRBJ2-6; TRBD1 is a possible D gene (8 bases). V lost 4 bases, J lost 6 bases, and 22 bases lay in between. CDR3 length: 18 residues. The germline V gene encodes CDR1 SGHDN and CDR2 FVKESK.

The rearrangement links TRBV9 to TRBJ1-1, with TRBD1 identical over 8 bases. Germline CDR1 SGDLS, CDR2 YYNGEE. The CDR3 covers 20 residues. V shed 0 bases, J shed 4 bases, and the junction held 20 bases outside the gene matches. The CDR3 DNA sequence: TGTGCCAGCAGCGTAGGCCCCTCCCGTGGCAGGGGGCAGGACGGCACTGAAGCTTTCTTT. Its translation: CASSVGPSRGRGQDGTEAFF.

This sequence joins TRBV11-2 and TRBJ1-3, with D perhaps TRBD1 (5 bases). Germline V CDR1 and CDR2: SGHAT, FQNNGV. There are 15 residues in the CDR3. V lost 5 bases and J lost 4, with 15 bases in between. The CDR3 reads CASSKPGLKGNTIYF. The CDR3 DNA reads TGTGCCAGCAGCAAACCGGGACTCAAAGGAAACACCATATATTTT.

The rearrangement uses TRBV28 and TRBJ1-1, with D hard to call. In germline, CDR1 is MDHEN, CDR2 SYDVKM. The CDR3 runs to 14 residues. V was pared by 1 base and J by 0 bases, with 6 bases between. As DNA, the CDR3 is TGTGCCAGCAGTTTATTAGTGCTGAACACTGAAGCTTTCTTT. Protein product: CASSLLVLNTEAFF.

J is TRBJ2-1 and V is TRBV15; weak D call: TRBD1 (5 bases). CDR3 length: 13 residues. From germline, CDR1 is LNHNV and CDR2 YYDKDF (reference sequence). V was cut by 4 bases and J by 5 bases, with 9 bases left in between. CDR3 region: CATSTQENNEQFF. The DNA for the CDR3 is TGTGCCACCAGCACACAGGAAAACAATGAGCAGTTCTTC.